Listed below are T cell receptor beta chains from one sample, sequenced in a study of OX40 agonist ivuxolimab in advanced cancers. The protocol was immunoSEQ multiplex PCR, while the TCRdb copy is restricted to in-frame clones and leaves out a portion. This table has some 99,000 clones, around 90% appearing once. Sequenced material: CD4+ or CD8+ T cells sorted from blood, taken in a trial of the OX40 agonist ivuxolimab. All receptors derive from an adult with an advanced solid tumor such as melanoma, head and neck, liver or kidney cancer. The CDR3 runs from the conserved cysteine through the conserved F or W. Each record gives: CDR3 protein, CDR3 DNA, V gene, D gene, clone size, J gene. The D gene is left open where the match is weak. Size is omitted from some rows. Given values are once, few, many or a class for expanded clones.

cdr3_aa: CASSQGTSGVYNEQFF; cdr3_nt: TGCGCCAGCAGCCAAGGGACTAGCGGGGTTTACAATGAGCAGTTCTTC; v_call: TRBV4-1; d_call: TRBD2; clone_size: -; j_call: TRBJ2-1
cdr3_aa: CASSQPGVRTYNEQFF; cdr3_nt: TGCGCCAGCAGCCAACCGGGGGTCCGGACCTACAATGAGCAGTTCTTC; v_call: TRBV4-1; d_call: -; clone_size: -; j_call: TRBJ2-1
cdr3_aa: CASKNGGGNTIYF; cdr3_nt: TGTGCCAGCAAGAATGGAGGAGGAAACACCATATATTTT; v_call: TRBV6-1; d_call: -; clone_size: -; j_call: TRBJ1-3
cdr3_aa: CASHPPGASYGYTF; cdr3_nt: TGTGCCAGCCATCCCCCGGGGGCGAGCTATGGCTACACCTTC; v_call: TRBV25-1; d_call: -; clone_size: few; j_call: TRBJ1-2
cdr3_aa: CAWSPRGDTQYF; cdr3_nt: TGTGCCTGGAGTCCTAGAGGAGATACGCAGTATTTT; v_call: TRBV30; d_call: -; clone_size: once; j_call: TRBJ2-3
cdr3_aa: CASRKREGSTDTQYF; cdr3_nt: TGTGCCAGCAGGAAGCGGGAGGGAAGCACAGATACGCAGTATTTT; v_call: TRBV7-2; d_call: TRBD2; clone_size: -; j_call: TRBJ2-3
cdr3_aa: CASSSTLGTGNTEAFF; cdr3_nt: TGTGCCAGCAGTTCTACACTTGGGACAGGGAACACTGAAGCTTTCTTT; v_call: TRBV28; d_call: TRBD1; clone_size: -; j_call: TRBJ1-1
cdr3_aa: CASSLVADEKGYTEAFF; cdr3_nt: TGTGCCAGCAGCTTAGTCGCTGATGAAAAAGGGTACACTGAAGCTTTCTTT; v_call: TRBV7-2; d_call: -; clone_size: -; j_call: TRBJ1-1
cdr3_aa: CASRGPGGSTDTQYF; cdr3_nt: TGTGCCAGCAGGGGTCCGGGAGGGAGCACAGATACGCAGTATTTT; v_call: TRBV7-3; d_call: TRBD2; clone_size: -; j_call: TRBJ2-3
cdr3_aa: CASSLVSWTSSYEQYF; cdr3_nt: TGTGCCAGCAGCTTAGTCTCCTGGACTTCCTCCTACGAGCAGTACTTC; v_call: TRBV7-9; d_call: -; clone_size: once; j_call: TRBJ2-7
cdr3_aa: CSLRDRGGTEAFF; cdr3_nt: TGCAGCCTCCGGGACAGGGGAGGCACTGAAGCTTTCTTT; v_call: TRBV29-1; d_call: TRBD1; clone_size: -; j_call: TRBJ1-1
cdr3_aa: CAWSPGAESYEQYF; cdr3_nt: TGTGCCTGGAGCCCGGGAGCGGAGAGTTACGAGCAGTACTTC; v_call: TRBV30; d_call: -; clone_size: -; j_call: TRBJ2-7
cdr3_aa: CASSPGTQNTEAFF; cdr3_nt: TGTGCCAGCTCACCCGGGACACAGAACACTGAAGCTTTCTTT; v_call: TRBV18; d_call: -; clone_size: -; j_call: TRBJ1-1
cdr3_aa: CASSLFGTGAYEQYF; cdr3_nt: TGTGCCAGCAGTTTATTCGGCACAGGGGCCTACGAGCAGTACTTC; v_call: TRBV28; d_call: TRBD1; clone_size: once; j_call: TRBJ2-7
cdr3_aa: CASSLGPGASGNTIYF; cdr3_nt: TGCGCCAGCAGCTTGGGCCCCGGGGCCTCTGGAAACACCATATATTTT; v_call: TRBV5-1; d_call: -; clone_size: -; j_call: TRBJ1-3
cdr3_aa: CAWSLGLAGGSDTQYF; cdr3_nt: TGTGCCTGGAGCCTGGGACTAGCGGGAGGGTCGGATACGCAGTATTTT; v_call: TRBV30; d_call: TRBD2; clone_size: -; j_call: TRBJ2-3
cdr3_aa: CASSPGTPSEQFF; cdr3_nt: TGTGCCAGCAGTCCCGGGACGCCGAGCGAGCAGTTCTTC; v_call: TRBV6-6; d_call: -; clone_size: -; j_call: TRBJ2-1
cdr3_aa: CASSLEGTYYNEQFF; cdr3_nt: TGTGCCAGCAGCTTAGAAGGGACTTACTACAATGAGCAGTTCTTC; v_call: TRBV11-3; d_call: -; clone_size: -; j_call: TRBJ2-1
cdr3_aa: CASSLSGKEGETQYF; cdr3_nt: TGTGCCAGCAGTCTTAGCGGGAAAGAGGGGGAGACCCAGTACTTC; v_call: TRBV7-3; d_call: TRBD2; clone_size: -; j_call: TRBJ2-5
cdr3_aa: CASSEPRPYEQYF; cdr3_nt: TGCGCCAGCAGTGAGCCCAGGCCCTACGAGCAGTACTTC; v_call: TRBV10-1; d_call: -; clone_size: -; j_call: TRBJ2-7
cdr3_aa: CSAREPDEQYF; cdr3_nt: TGCAGTGCTAGAGAACCGGACGAGCAGTACTTC; v_call: TRBV20-1; d_call: -; clone_size: -; j_call: TRBJ2-7
cdr3_aa: CASSPRTSGREYQETQYF; cdr3_nt: TGTGCCAGCAGTCCAAGGACTAGCGGGAGGGAGTACCAAGAGACCCAGTACTTC; v_call: TRBV7-8; d_call: TRBD2; clone_size: -; j_call: TRBJ2-5
cdr3_aa: CASSIGVSTSGNTIYF; cdr3_nt: TGTGCCAGTAGTATAGGAGTTTCGACCTCTGGAAACACCATATATTTT; v_call: TRBV19; d_call: -; clone_size: once; j_call: TRBJ1-3
cdr3_aa: CASTRDREVEKLFF; cdr3_nt: TGTGCCAGTACCCGGGACAGGGAAGTTGAAAAACTGTTTTTT; v_call: TRBV19; d_call: TRBD1; clone_size: -; j_call: TRBJ1-4